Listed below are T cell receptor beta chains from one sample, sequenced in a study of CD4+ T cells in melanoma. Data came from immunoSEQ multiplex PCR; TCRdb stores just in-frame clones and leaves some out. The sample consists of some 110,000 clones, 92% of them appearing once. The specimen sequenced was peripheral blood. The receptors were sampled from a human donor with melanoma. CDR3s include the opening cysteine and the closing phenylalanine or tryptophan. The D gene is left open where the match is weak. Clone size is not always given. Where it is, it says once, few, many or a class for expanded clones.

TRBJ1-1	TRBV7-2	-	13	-	CASSLKGGTEAFF	TGTGCCAGCAGCTTAAAGGGGGGCACTGAAGCTTTCTTT
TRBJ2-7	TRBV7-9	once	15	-	CASSFGHGLTYEQYF	TGTGCCAGCAGCTTCGGCCATGGACTGACCTACGAGCAGTACTTC
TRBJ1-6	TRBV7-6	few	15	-	CASSSGADYNSPLHF	TGTGCCAGCAGCTCGGGGGCGGACTATAATTCACCCCTCCACTTT
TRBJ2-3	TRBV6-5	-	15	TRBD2	CASLPGTSFSDTQYF	TGTGCCAGCCTCCCCGGGACTAGCTTTTCTGATACGCAGTATTTT
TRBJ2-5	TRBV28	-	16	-	CASSTTGLSFGETQYF	TGTGCCAGCAGCACTACGGGTCTATCATTTGGAGAGACCCAGTACTTC
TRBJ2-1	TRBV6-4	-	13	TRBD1	CASSRDSQNEQFF	TGTGCCAGCAGTCGGGACAGTCAAAATGAGCAGTTCTTC
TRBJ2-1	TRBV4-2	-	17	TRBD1	CASSHNTGGWSYNEQFF	TGTGCCAGCAGCCATAATACAGGGGGCTGGTCCTACAATGAGCAGTTCTTC
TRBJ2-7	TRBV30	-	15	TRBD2	CAWYPSCGGGYEQYF	TGTGCCTGGTACCCATCGTGCGGGGGGGGCTACGAGCAGTACTTC
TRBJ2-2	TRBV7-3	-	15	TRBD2	CASSLTGGITGELFF	TGTGCCAGCAGCTTAACCGGGGGGATCACCGGGGAGCTGTTTTTT
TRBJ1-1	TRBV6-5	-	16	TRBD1	CASRYPDRGQNTEAFF	TGTGCCAGCAGGTACCCGGACAGGGGACAGAACACTGAAGCTTTCTTT
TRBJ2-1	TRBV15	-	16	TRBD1	CATSNLPGQSNNEQFF	TGTGCCACCAGCAACCTACCGGGACAGAGTAACAATGAGCAGTTCTTC
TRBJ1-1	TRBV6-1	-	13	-	CASSPTGQTEAFF	TGTGCCAGCAGTCCCACAGGGCAAACTGAAGCTTTCTTT
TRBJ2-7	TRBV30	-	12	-	CAWSAGGYEQYF	TGTGCCTGGAGTGCTGGAGGCTACGAGCAGTACTTC
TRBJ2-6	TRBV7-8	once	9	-	CTKGNVLTF	TGTACCAAAGGCAACGTCCTGACTTTC
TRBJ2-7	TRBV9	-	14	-	CASSVASGIYEQYF	TGTGCCAGCAGCGTAGCTTCCGGGATCTACGAGCAGTACTTC
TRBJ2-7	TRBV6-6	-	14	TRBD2	CASSQGTSGIEQYF	TGTGCCAGCAGTCAGGGGACTAGCGGGATTGAGCAGTACTTC
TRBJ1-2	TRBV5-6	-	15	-	CASSSGVGARYGYTF	TGTGCCAGCAGCTCAGGGGTTGGGGCCCGCTATGGCTACACCTTC
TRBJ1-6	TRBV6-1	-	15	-	CASSARPRANSPLHF	TGTGCCAGCAGCGCCAGGCCCAGGGCTAATTCACCCCTCCACTTT
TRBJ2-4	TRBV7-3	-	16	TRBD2	CASSPRGAGAKNIQYF	TGTGCCAGCAGCCCGCGGGGGGCGGGAGCCAAAAACATTCAGTACTTC
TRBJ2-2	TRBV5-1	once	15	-	CASSFRGSNTGELFF	TGCGCCAGCAGCTTCCGGGGCAGTAACACCGGGGAGCTGTTTTTT
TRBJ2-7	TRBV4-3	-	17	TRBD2	CASSQEEGLAMVYEQYF	TGCGCCAGCAGCCAAGAGGAAGGACTAGCGATGGTCTACGAGCAGTACTTC
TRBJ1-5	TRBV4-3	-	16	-	CASSRSAAGYNQPQHF	TGCGCCAGCAGCCGATCCGCCGCAGGATACAATCAGCCCCAGCATTTT
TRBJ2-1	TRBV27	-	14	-	CASSDLGGSNEQFF	TGTGCCAGCAGCGACCTAGGAGGATCCAATGAGCAGTTCTTC
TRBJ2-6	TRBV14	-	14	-	CASIEGPGANVLTF	TGTGCCAGCATTGAGGGACCTGGGGCCAACGTCCTGACTTTC
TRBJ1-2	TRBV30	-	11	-	CAWSVAYGYTF	TGTGCCTGGAGTGTAGCGTATGGCTACACCTTC
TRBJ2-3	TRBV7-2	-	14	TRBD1	CASSRGTGLDTQYF	TGTGCCAGCAGCCGTGGGACAGGGCTAGATACGCAGTATTTT
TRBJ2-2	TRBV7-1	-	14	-	CASSLKFGTGELFF	TGTGCCAGCAGCTTAAAATTCGGGACCGGGGAGCTGTTTTTT
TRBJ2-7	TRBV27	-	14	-	CASSWGRGSYEQYF	TGTGCCAGCAGTTGGGGGCGGGGTTCCTACGAGCAGTACTTC
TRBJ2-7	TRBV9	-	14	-	CASSPDYSSYEQYF	TGTGCCAGCAGCCCGGACTATTCCTCCTACGAGCAGTACTTC
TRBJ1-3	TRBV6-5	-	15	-	CASKRGPDFGNTIYF	TGTGCCAGCAAAAGGGGACCGGACTTCGGGAACACCATATATTTT
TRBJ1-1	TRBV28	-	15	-	CASSSRQYGNTEAFF	TGTGCCAGCAGTTCCCGACAGTATGGGAACACTGAAGCTTTCTTT
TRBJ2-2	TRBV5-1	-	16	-	CASSLTGNGGAGELFF	TGCGCCAGCAGCTTGACAGGGAACGGAGGCGCCGGGGAGCTGTTTTTT
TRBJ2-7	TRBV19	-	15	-	CASSIDRTGSYEQYF	TGTGCCAGTAGTATTGACAGAACAGGGTCCTACGAGCAGTACTTC
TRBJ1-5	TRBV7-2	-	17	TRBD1	CASSIHAGTASNQPQHF	TGTGCCAGCAGCATACACGCGGGGACAGCTAGCAATCAGCCCCAGCATTTT
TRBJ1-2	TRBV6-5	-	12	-	CASSYRGDGYTF	TGTGCCAGCAGTTACAGAGGGGATGGCTACACCTTC
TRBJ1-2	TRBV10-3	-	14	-	CAISGTALNYGYTF	TGTGCCATCAGTGGGACAGCTCTAAACTATGGCTACACCTTC
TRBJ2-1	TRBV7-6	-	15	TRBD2	CASRSLAGGDNEQFF	TGTGCCAGCAGGTCCCTAGCGGGGGGGGACAATGAGCAGTTCTTC
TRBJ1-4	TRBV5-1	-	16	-	CASSPGSGGDGEKLFF	TGCGCCAGCAGCCCAGGGAGCGGGGGGGATGGTGAAAAACTGTTTTTT
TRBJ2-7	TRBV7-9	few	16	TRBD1	CASSQPGQGAWGEQYF	TGTGCCAGCAGCCAACCGGGACAGGGGGCCTGGGGCGAGCAGTACTTC
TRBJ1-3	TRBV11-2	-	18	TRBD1	CASSLWSLDRGGGNTIYF	TGTGCCAGCAGCTTATGGAGCCTGGACAGGGGGGGTGGAAACACCATATATTTT
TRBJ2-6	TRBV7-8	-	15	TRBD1	CASRGQRSGANVLTF	TGTGCCAGCAGGGGACAGCGCTCTGGGGCCAACGTCCTGACTTTC
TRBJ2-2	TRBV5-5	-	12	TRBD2	CAGGVFTGELFF	TGTGCGGGGGGGGTATTCACCGGGGAGCTGTTTTTT
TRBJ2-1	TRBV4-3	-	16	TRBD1	CASSQDIGTAYNEQFF	TGCGCCAGCAGCCAAGATATTGGGACAGCTTACAATGAGCAGTTCTTC
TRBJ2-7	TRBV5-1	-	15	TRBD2	CASSRTGTSGYEQYF	TGCGCCAGCAGCAGGACCGGGACTAGCGGCTACGAGCAGTACTTC
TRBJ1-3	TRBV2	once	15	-	CASSQPFVAGNTIYF	TGTGCCAGCAGTCAACCCTTTGTTGCTGGAAACACCATATATTTT
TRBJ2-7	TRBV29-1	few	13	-	CSVDRGRAYEQYF	TGCAGCGTTGACAGGGGACGGGCCTACGAGCAGTACTTC
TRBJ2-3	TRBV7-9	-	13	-	CASSHSGTDTQYF	TGTGCCAGCAGCCATTCGGGCACAGATACGCAGTATTTT
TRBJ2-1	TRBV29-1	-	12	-	CSVFRGSDEQFF	TGCAGCGTCTTCAGGGGTTCCGATGAGCAGTTCTTC
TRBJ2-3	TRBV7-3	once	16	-	CASSSAGEDSTDTQYF	TGTGCCAGCAGCAGCGCGGGCGAGGATAGCACAGATACGCAGTATTTT
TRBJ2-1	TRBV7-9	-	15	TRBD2	CASSPSETSGDEQFF	TGTGCCAGCAGCCCCTCAGAGACTAGCGGCGATGAGCAGTTCTTC
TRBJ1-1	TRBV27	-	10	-	CASNNTEAFF	TGTGCCAGCAACAACACTGAAGCTTTCTTT
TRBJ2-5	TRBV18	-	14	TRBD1	CASSRDRVQETQYF	TGTGCCAGCTCTCGGGACAGGGTCCAAGAGACCCAGTACTTC
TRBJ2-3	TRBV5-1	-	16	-	CASSLLGTVFTDTQYF	TGCGCCAGCAGCTTGTTAGGGACCGTCTTCACAGATACGCAGTATTTT